The next 22 T cell receptor beta chains were all read from a single sample in a study of CXCR3-negative and CXCR3-positive naive CD8 T cells. The study made its TRB cDNA libraries by 5' RACE, adding UMI labels. For each CDR3 protein, TCRdb gives one entry from its re-call of the 5' RACE reads, without DNA. The clone table shows about 92,000 distinct CDR3 sequences, with the ten largest holding roughly 1.8%. Sequences were obtained from naive CXCR3- CD8+ T cells from blood. Specified subset: CD45RO-CCR7+CD27+CD95- naive CD8+ T cells lacking CXCR3 (TNR3-). All receptors come from a human donor in good health. Some clones in this sample may be carry-over from other donors' samples.

This chain connects TRBV21-1 to TRBJ2-5; the TCRdb D gene call, TRBD2, has no DNA to confirm it. TRBV21-1 is a pseudogene segment. This CDR3 region has 21 residues. CDR3 amino acids: CASSKALLGTSGEPGKETQYF.

The CDR3 protein is CSVASGPNTEAFF. The chain recombines TRBV29-1 with TRBJ1-1. Germline V lookup: CDR1 SQVTM, CDR2 ANQGSEA. The CDR3 is 13 amino acids.

The rearrangement uses TRBV5-6 and TRBJ2-2; the D call of TRBD1 rests on TCRdb alone, since no DNA is present to check it. From germline, CDR1 is SGHDT and CDR2 YYEEEE. The length of the CDR3 is 16 residues. The CDR3 sequence: CASSWASGLPTGELFF.

The chain has TRBV24-1 and TRBJ2-5; the D gene TCRdb calls, TRBD1, cannot be checked with no DNA. CDR1 KGHDR and CDR2 SFDVKD come from the germline V gene. The CDR3 has 13 amino acids. CDR3 region: CATRRTGEETQYF.

The chain couples TRBV18 to TRBJ2-1. CDR3 length equals 13 residues. Per the germline V gene, CDR1 is KGHSH and CDR2 is LQKENI. The CDR3 region is CASSPSSYNEQFF.

This chain connects TRBV11-2 to TRBJ2-7. In germline, CDR1 is SGHAT, CDR2 FQNNGV. The CDR3 sequence is 15 residues long. Here the CDR3 reads CASSLGVVPSYEQYF.

The chain carries TRBV29-1 and TRBJ2-7; TCRdb outputs TRBD2, but without DNA this stays unchecked. Germline loops: CDR1 SQVTM, CDR2 ANQGSEA. The CDR3 has 16 amino acids. The CDR3 reads CSVDWAGLTGSYEQYF.

The chain combines TRBV15 with TRBJ1-1; the D call from TCRdb, TRBD1, cannot be confirmed without DNA. This CDR3 region has 12 residues. Germline V gives CDR1 LNHNV, CDR2 YYDKDF (reference sequence). The CDR3 here is CATGTGGTEAFF.

The chain carries TRBV25-1 and TRBJ2-5; TCRdb gives TRBD2 as the D gene, but with no DNA this cannot be confirmed. The CDR3 loop spans 14 amino acids. CDR1 and CDR2 from the germline V gene are MGHDK and SYGVNS. The CDR3 is CASSEGGQQETQYF.

The rearrangement links TRBV20-1 to TRBJ2-2; without DNA, the TCRdb call of TRBD1 cannot be checked. Germline V CDR1 and CDR2: DFQATT, SNEGSKA (reference sequence). The CDR3 covers 14 residues. CDR3 loop: CSVTRDANTGELFF.

The genes are TRBV7-8 and TRBJ2-7; TCRdb indicates TRBD1, and absent DNA this call remains unverified. CDR3 size: 13 residues. Germline CDR1 SGHVS, CDR2 FQNEAQ. The CDR3 sequence is CASSPDSGHEQYF.

The chain recombines TRBV29-1 with TRBJ2-1; absent DNA, TCRdb's TRBD1 call cannot be checked. Per germline, CDR1 SQVTM and CDR2 ANQGSEA. The CDR3 has 12 amino acids. CDR3 amino acids: CSAVLQGFEQFF.

The rearrangement links TRBV7-9 to TRBJ1-1; without DNA, the TCRdb call of TRBD1 cannot be checked. Germline CDR1 reads SEHNR; CDR2 reads FQNEAQ (reference sequence). This CDR3 region has 17 residues. The CDR3 is CASHYVEGVGENTEAFF. Drawing the rest from reference TRBV7-9 and TRBJ1-1, the complete variable domain is DTGVSQNPRHKITKRGQNVTFRCDPISEHNRLYWYRQTLGQGPEFLTYFQNEAQLEKSRLLSDRFSAERPKGSFSTLEIQRTEQGDSAMYLCASHYVEGVGENTEAFFGQGTRLTVV.

This sequence joins TRBV7-9 and TRBJ2-1; the TRBD2 assignment by TCRdb is unverifiable without DNA. CDR3 size: 16 residues. CDR1 and CDR2 (germline): SEHNR, FQNEAQ (reference sequence). The chain's CDR3 is CASSFILADLYNEQFF.

The chain combines TRBV29-1 with TRBJ2-7. Germline V CDR1 and CDR2: SQVTM, ANQGSEA. This CDR3 region has 12 residues. CDR3 sequence reads: CSVGGIPYEQYF.

CDR3 region: CASSLGTAYGYTF. The rearrangement joins TRBV11-2 to TRBJ1-2; as DNA is missing, the TRBD1 call by TCRdb cannot be tested. The length of the CDR3 is 13 residues. Germline V CDR1 and CDR2: SGHAT, FQNNGV.

The gene calls are TRBV9 and TRBJ2-2; TCRdb picks TRBD2, but there is no DNA to check that call. The CDR3 length is 14 residues. Looked up from germline, CDR1 is SGDLS and CDR2 is YYNGEE. The CDR3 region is CASSVGGEARELFF.

This rearrangement joins TRBV12-3 or TRBV12-4 to TRBJ2-7; there is no DNA to check the TCRdb D call of TRBD1. The CDR3 has 14 residues. CDR3 loop: CASSFFRGIREQYF.

This chain uses TRBV5-6 with TRBJ2-7. The germline V gene encodes CDR1 SGHDT and CDR2 YYEEEE. The length of the CDR3 is 14 residues. The CDR3 sequence is CASSLGEHSYEQYF.

The chain is built from TRBV7-9 and TRBJ2-4; TCRdb selects TRBD1, and the lack of DNA leaves this call unchecked. The CDR3 loop spans 16 amino acids. CDR1 SEHNR and CDR2 FQNEAQ come from the germline V gene (reference sequence). The CDR3 is CASSPPGPIAKNIQYF.

This chain joins TRBV12-3 or TRBV12-4 and TRBJ2-7; the TCRdb D gene call, TRBD1, has no DNA to confirm it. CDR3 length: 13 amino acids. The CDR3 here is CASRRQGDLEQYF.

The V call is TRBV12-3 or TRBV12-4, the J call TRBJ2-2. The CDR3 length is 12 residues. CDR3 loop: CASSLGYWELFF.